The present entry profiles one TCR beta chain with its context. Its specificity is not known. CDR3 length: 15 residues. Germline V gene lookup returns CDR1 MNHEY and CDR2 SVGEGT. Unmatched junction bases numbered 10, after V lost 8 bases and J lost 2 bases. Unique molecular identifiers featured in how the TCRbeta library was prepared. TCRdb itself ran the PCR reads through MiXCR, one entry per CDR3 protein. The sample contains approximately 650,000 distinct CDR3 sequences, 13% of which appear only once. The data belong to a study of T-cell reconstitution after alpha-beta-depleted transplantation in children. Study outcomes and limitations: Some patients' high day-60 TCRbeta diversity was traced to surviving recipient T cells and thymic progenitors. After one year, T-cell counts and TCRbeta diversity mostly came from new T cells.

The clonotype originates from a girl aged 2 to 10 with congenital amegakaryocytic thrombocytopenia, due to receive a stem cell transplant. The rearrangement uses TRBV6-2 or TRBV6-3 and TRBJ2-7, with 9 bases aligning to TRBD1. Source: PBMCs, taken before TCRalphabeta/CD19-depleted stem cell transplant. As DNA, the CDR3 is TGTGCCAGCCAAATCACCGGGACAGGGCCCTACGAGCAGTACTTC. As protein: CASQITGTGPYEQYF.